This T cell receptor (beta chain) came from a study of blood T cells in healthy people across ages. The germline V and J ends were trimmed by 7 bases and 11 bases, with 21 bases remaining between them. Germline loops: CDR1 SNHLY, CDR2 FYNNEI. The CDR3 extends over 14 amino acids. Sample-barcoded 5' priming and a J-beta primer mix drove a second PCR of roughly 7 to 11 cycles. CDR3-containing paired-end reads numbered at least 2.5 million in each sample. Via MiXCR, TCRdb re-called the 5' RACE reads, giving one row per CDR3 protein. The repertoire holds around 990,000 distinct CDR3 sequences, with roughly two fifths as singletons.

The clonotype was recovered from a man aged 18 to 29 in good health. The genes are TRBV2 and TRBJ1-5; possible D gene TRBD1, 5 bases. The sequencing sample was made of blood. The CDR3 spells CASNGRQGPRAQHF. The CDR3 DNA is TGTGCCAGCAACGGACGTCAGGGCCCCAGGGCCCAGCATTTT.